This T cell receptor (beta chain) was documented in a study of T-cell memory formation after mild COVID-19 (dated by TCRdb to the early 2020s). Study-wide context: TCR sequence clusters from the two donors were found to be largely donor specific. Two young, previously healthy adult volunteers made up the cohort, one male and one female. T-cell clones expanding and contracting after mild COVID-19 in two donors were tracked by longitudinal TCRalpha and TCRbeta repertoire sequencing.

Ficoll-Paque density gradient centrifugation was used to isolate PBMCs. The paper as a whole reports these results and caveats: SARS-CoV-2 specificity was not confirmed for the second-wave clones peaking on day 37. The study included only a couple of mild cases, and larger cohorts that include severe cases with pre-infection samples were judged to be necessary. Clones that contracted from day 15 to 85 showed balanced CD4/CD8 phenotypes, whereas a second wave of clones that expanded from day 15 to 37 leaned towards CD4+. Some responding clones were detected in pre-infection memory, which suggested that pre-existing cross-reactive memory T cells had joined the SARS-CoV-2 response. Contracting CD4+ clones were found mainly in CM and EM memory subsets, while CD8+ clones were enriched in EMRA.

As regards this clonotype: Its antigen is unknown. No clone much larger than this one lies a single base away; base qualities are absent.

Trimming takes 1 base off V and 13 bases off J; junction bases not matched to a gene: 10. Via the germline V gene, CDR1 is SGHRS and CDR2 YFSETQ. From its cysteine to its phenylalanine, the CDR3 spans 13 amino acids. The DNA shown is the 39-base CDR3, in frame from base 1. Sequencer: Illumina NovaSeq 6000. cDNA libraries for TCRalpha and TCRbeta were prepared by 5'RACE using constant-segment primers, with sample barcodes and unique molecular identifiers added. RNA was extracted from every sample with Trizol reagent. Amplification of the libraries took two PCR steps, and the second step added a second sample barcode plus Illumina TruSeq adapters. Sequencing of libraries was performed on an Illumina NovaSeq with 2 x 150 bp paired-end reads. Concerning the study's data processing: Demultiplexing of reads and collapsing into UMI-guided consensus sequences were performed with migec v1.2.7. Using mixcr v2.1.11, the UMI consensuses were aligned to TRA and TRB V and J templates and assembled into clonotypes. Expanded or contracted clonotypes were those called significant by both edgeR and NoisET, with noise models trained on biological replicates. For edgeR calls, a false discovery rate-adjusted p below 0.01 and a log2 fold-change threshold of 1 were applied. As an exploratory analysis of dynamics, max-normalized trajectories of the 1000 most abundant clonotypes were examined by PCA with hierarchical clustering. Each responding clone was given a CD4 or CD8 phenotype based on the CD4+ and CD8+ repertoires, which had been sequenced separately. Through fastp at Q25 and MiXCR, TCRdb rebuilt clones from the public reads, retaining in-frame beta chains. Each CDR3 protein gets just one entry, which takes the most common genes and DNA from the rows behind it. The V and J calls and clone size are TCRdb's, not the authors'. The sample table shows about 340,000 distinct CDR3 sequences, and around a fifth are seen once. The ten largest clones take up over 20% of the sample.

Sample: PBMCs or a T cell subset sorted from them (not recorded which). The sequence is built from TRBV5-1 and TRBJ1-2; TRBD1 matches 7 bases in the middle. This clonotype was obtained from a young man who had mild COVID-19 (a few samples of this study predate the infection). The sample titles of this study are shuffled in the database, so cell type and time point are left out; the donor was told from shared clones. The DNA sequence follows: TGCGCCAGCAGCTTGAGGGACAGTGGAATATTCACCTTC. Its protein is CASSLRDSGIFTF. The variable domain in full, with residues beyond the CDR3 obtained from the reference TRBV5-1 and TRBJ1-2 genes, is KAGVTQTPRYLIKTRGQQVTLSCSPISGHRSVSWYQQTPGQGLQFLFEYFSETQRNKGNFPGRFSGRQFSNSRSEMNVSTLELGDSALYLCASSLRDSGIFTFGSGTRLTVV.